The 25 T cell receptor beta chains reported below all come from one sample, sequenced in a study of blood T cell repertoires in COVID-19. The repertoire was sequenced with immunoSEQ multiplex PCR; TCRdb's copy has only in-frame clones and lacks some. The data show under 50,000 clones, with 88% seen just once and approximately 10% held by the top ten. What was sequenced was peripheral blood. Receptors were obtained from a man in his fifties or sixties with active COVID-19.

The chain couples TRBV30 to TRBJ2-1; 9 bases line up with TRBD1. CDR1 GTSNPN and CDR2 SVGIG come from the germline V gene (reference sequence). CDR3 length equals 20 residues. J was trimmed by 8 bases and V by 4 bases; bases with no gene match: 27. The CDR3 loop is CAWNENSLRGDRVAGDEQFF. CDR3 coding DNA: TGTGCCTGGAATGAAAACTCTCTCCGTGGGGACAGGGTGGCTGGCGATGAGCAGTTCTTC.

The rearrangement joins TRBV5-1 to TRBJ2-3; D gene unclear. The CDR3 runs to 15 residues. Germline CDR1 SGHRS, CDR2 YFSETQ. The ends were cut back, 1 base at V and 5 bases at J, with 14 bases in the middle. Here the CDR3 reads CASSLRAGSLDTQYF. The DNA of the CDR3 is TGCGCCAGCAGCTTGCGCGCCGGGTCCTTAGATACGCAGTATTTT. The full variable domain, its missing parts supplied by reference TRBV5-1 and TRBJ2-3, is KAGVTQTPRYLIKTRGQQVTLSCSPISGHRSVSWYQQTPGQGLQFLFEYFSETQRNKGNFPGRFSGRQFSNSRSEMNVSTLELGDSALYLCASSLRAGSLDTQYFGPGTRLTVL.

This chain connects TRBV19 to TRBJ1-1; TRBD1 agrees at 7 bases. The CDR3 is 16 residues long. Germline V lookup: CDR1 LNHDA, CDR2 SQIVND (reference sequence). Unmatched junction bases numbered 7, after V lost 3 bases and J lost 0 bases. This CDR3 is CASSMSIRGLNTEAFF. The CDR3 bases are TGTGCCAGTAGTATGAGTATCAGGGGGTTGAACACTGAAGCTTTCTTT. Full variable domain (outside the CDR3, taken from reference TRBV19 and TRBJ1-1): DGGITQSPKYLFRKEGQNVTLSCEQNLNHDAMYWYRQDPGQGLRLIYYSQIVNDFQKGDIAEGYSVSREKKESFPLTVTSAQKNPTAFYLCASSMSIRGLNTEAFFGQGTRLTVV.

This chain connects TRBV30 to TRBJ2-5, with D possibly being TRBD1 (6 bases). Germline lookup yields CDR1 GTSNPN and CDR2 SVGIG (reference sequence). Trimming removed 4 bases at V and 5 bases at J, with 17 bases between. This CDR3 region has 14 residues. The CDR3 sequence: CAWKVLGASETQYF. The CDR3 region has the DNA TGTGCCTGGAAAGTTCTGGGGGCCTCGGAGACCCAGTACTTC.

The chain carries TRBV4-2 and TRBJ1-1; 9 bases map to TRBD1. Germline CDR1 reads LGHNA; CDR2 reads YNFKEQ. V trimming: 4 bases; J trimming: 3 bases; junction bases outside the gene matches: 9. The CDR3 contains 16 residues. The CDR3 here is CASSPHTGGADTEAFF. The DNA for the CDR3 is TGTGCCAGCAGCCCCCACACAGGGGGCGCGGACACTGAAGCTTTCTTT.

This clone has just one count. The rearrangement uses TRBV5-1 and TRBJ2-7; 12 bases map to TRBD2. This CDR3 is built from 15 residues. The germline V gene has CDR1 SGHRS and CDR2 YFSETQ. The V gene end was trimmed by 3 bases and the J gene end by 3 bases; junction bases not matched to a gene: 4. The CDR3 DNA reads as TGCGCCAGCAGCTCACTAGCGGGAGGCCTCTACGAGCAGTACTTC. Protein product: CASSSLAGGLYEQYF.

The gene calls are TRBV21-1 and TRBJ1-6; the D call in the table, TRBD1, was not verified against the DNA. TRBV21-1 is marked as a pseudogene. The length of the CDR3 is 17 residues. Here the CDR3 DNA reads TGTGCCAGCAGCTGCTACACGATACAGGGGGGTAATTCACCCCTCCACTTT. Protein: CASSCYTIQGGNSPLHF.

The J gene is TRBJ1-2, the V gene TRBV6-5; D perhaps matches TRBD1 (5 bases). This CDR3 spans 14 amino acids. Trimming took 0 bases from V and 13 from J, leaving 18 bases between them. Germline CDR1 and CDR2: MNHEY and SVGAGI. Here the CDR3 reads CASSYSGTRQPFTF. DNA for the CDR3: TGTGCCAGCAGTTACTCGGGGACTAGACAGCCCTTCACCTTC.

The CDR3 protein is CASSERQGLAYEQYF. CDR3 in DNA: TGTGCCAGCAGCGAGAGGCAGGGGTTGGCCTACGAGCAGTACTTC. V is TRBV28 and J is TRBJ2-7; possible D gene TRBD1, 6 bases. Trimming stripped 6 bases from V and 2 bases from J, with 17 bases between. The germline V gene has CDR1 MDHEN and CDR2 SYDVKM. The CDR3 loop spans 15 amino acids.

The gene calls are TRBV7-8 and TRBJ2-7, with 7 positions matching TRBD1. The germline V gene has CDR1 SGHVS and CDR2 FQNEAQ. This CDR3 has 15 residues. After removal of 0 bases from V and 6 bases from J, the junction contained 8 bases not matched to a gene. Written as DNA, the CDR3 is TGTGCCAGCAGCTTAGCGGATCTGACAGGGATCGAGCAGTACTTC. It translates to CASSLADLTGIEQYF.

The chain links TRBV7-6 to TRBJ2-7; 7 positions match TRBD1. The CDR3 is 14 amino acids. Germline trimming cut 2 bases from V and 2 bases from J; bases unmatched to any gene: 3. Germline V gene data show CDR1 as SGHVS and CDR2 as FNYEAQ. CDR3 sequence (DNA): TGTGCCAGCAGCTTAAACAGGGGTACCTACGAGCAGTACTTC. Its translation is CASSLNRGTYEQYF.

J is TRBJ1-2 and V is TRBV19, with TRBD1 identical over 7 bases. V lost 4 bases and J lost 3; bases outside the gene matches: 5. The CDR3 contains 14 residues. Germline lookup yields CDR1 LNHDA and CDR2 SQIVND (reference sequence). CDR3 in amino acids: CASSTQGEYYGYTF. In nucleotides, the CDR3 is TGTGCCAGTAGTACCCAGGGGGAATACTATGGCTACACCTTC.

The chain has TRBV2 and TRBJ1-4; D is unresolved. Trimming pared 3 bases from V and 4 bases from J, leaving 12 bases between. CDR1 SNHLY and CDR2 FYNNEI come from the germline V gene. CDR3 length: 15 amino acids. The CDR3 here is CASSEGLRDNEKLFF. CDR3 in DNA: TGTGCCAGCAGTGAGGGATTGAGGGATAATGAAAAACTGTTTTTT. The variable domain in full, completed from reference TRBV2 and TRBJ1-4, reads EPEVTQTPSHQVTQMGQEVILRCVPISNHLYFYWYRQILGQKVEFLVSFYNNEISEKSEIFDDQFSVERPDGSNFTLKIRSTKLEDSAMYFCASSEGLRDNEKLFFGSGTQLSVL.

The chain has TRBV19 and TRBJ1-4, with D unresolved. The CDR3 consists of 17 residues. CDR1 and CDR2 from the germline V gene are LNHDA and SQIVND (reference sequence). The V end lost 2 bases, the J end lost 0 bases, and 13 bases lay between the germline ends. The CDR3 nucleotides read TGTGCCAGTAGTATAACCACCTTACACGCAACTAATGAAAAACTGTTTTTT. Translated: CASSITTLHATNEKLFF.

The V call is TRBV2, the J call TRBJ2-1; maybe TRBD1 (5 bases). The germline V gene has CDR1 SNHLY and CDR2 FYNNEI. The CDR3 totals 12 residues. Trimming removed 4 bases at V and 6 bases at J, with 7 bases between. CDR3 DNA: TGTGCCAGCAGTGGGGGCGGCAATGAGCAGTTCTTC. Protein: CASSGGGNEQFF. The entire variable domain, with the rest obtained from reference TRBV2 and TRBJ2-1, is as follows: EPEVTQTPSHQVTQMGQEVILRCVPISNHLYFYWYRQILGQKVEFLVSFYNNEISEKSEIFDDQFSVERPDGSNFTLKIRSTKLEDSAMYFCASSGGGNEQFFGPGTRLTVL.

The rearrangement links TRBV6-2 or TRBV6-3 to TRBJ2-1, with D perhaps TRBD2 (5 bases). Germline V gene sequence: CDR1 MNHEY, CDR2 SVGEGT. The CDR3 is 14 amino acids. The ends were cut back, 0 bases at V and 6 bases at J, with 9 bases in the middle. The CDR3 DNA sequence: TGTGCCAGCAGTTACTCCGGTCGGGGCAATGAGCAGTTCTTC. This sequence encodes CASSYSGRGNEQFF.

The genes are TRBV7-9 and TRBJ2-1; 9 bases fit TRBD1. After removal of 6 bases from V and 5 bases from J, the junction contained 5 bases not matched to a gene. Germline CDR1 and CDR2: SEHNR and FQNEAQ (reference sequence). The CDR3 has 14 residues. CDR3 coding DNA: TGTGCCAGCAGGTCGGACAGGGGCCACAATGAGCAGTTCTTC. Translated: CASRSDRGHNEQFF.

This sequence joins TRBV5-5 and TRBJ2-3, with D possibly TRBD1 on 5 matching bases. The CDR3 has 16 amino acids. CDR1 is SGHKS, CDR2 YYEKEE, per germline (reference sequence). V lost 0 bases and J 2 bases, leaving 13 bases between the germline ends. The CDR3: CASSLAMRQFTDTQYF. CDR3 nucleotides: TGTGCCAGCAGCTTGGCCATGAGACAGTTCACAGATACGCAGTATTTT. The full variable domain, its missing parts supplied by reference TRBV5-5 and TRBJ2-3, is DAGVTQSPTHLIKTRGQQVTLRCSPISGHKSVSWYQQVLGQGPQFIFQYYEKEERGRGNFPDRFSARQFPNYSSELNVNALLLGDSALYLCASSLAMRQFTDTQYFGPGTRLTVL.

V and J are TRBV18 and TRBJ1-5, with D maybe TRBD1 (6 bases). From germline, CDR1 is KGHSH and CDR2 LQKENI. Trimming removed 2 bases at V and 6 bases at J, with 11 bases between. This CDR3 is built from 14 residues. The CDR3 coding sequence is TGTGCCAGCTCACCAATACAGGGAAGTCAGCCCCAGCATTTT. Protein sequence: CASSPIQGSQPQHF.

This clone was observed once. The rearrangement uses TRBV7-6 and TRBJ2-7; the match to TRBD2 covers 11 bases. CDR1 and CDR2 (germline): SGHVS, FNYEAQ. This CDR3 has 16 residues. V lost 3 bases to trimming and J lost 5 bases; unmatched junction nucleotides: 9. The CDR3 spells CASSFLLSGGGDEQYF. The CDR3 DNA sequence: TGTGCCAGCAGCTTCCTCCTTAGCGGGGGGGGAGACGAGCAGTACTTC.

This chain connects TRBV6-5 to TRBJ2-7; 8 bases align to TRBD2. J was trimmed by 2 bases and V by 7 bases; bases with no gene match: 7. Germline V gene lookup returns CDR1 MNHEY and CDR2 SVGAGI. The CDR3 totals 14 residues. CDR3 DNA sequence: TGTGCCAGCACCCTCACTAGCGGCGCCTACGAGCAGTACTTC. Amino acid sequence: CASTLTSGAYEQYF.

This clone has just one count. This chain links TRBV3-1 (or the pseudogene TRBV3-2) with TRBJ2-1, with D possibly TRBD2 on 7 matching bases. In germline, CDR1 is LGHDT, CDR2 YNNKEL (reference sequence). Trimming stripped 6 bases from V and 4 bases from J, with 16 bases between. The CDR3 has 15 residues. The CDR3 reads CASSSRGGQYNEQFF. Here the CDR3 DNA reads TGTGCCAGCAGTAGTAGGGGGGGGCAATACAATGAGCAGTTCTTC.

The chain links TRBV2 to TRBJ2-5; 9 bases line up with TRBD2. Looked up from germline, CDR1 is SNHLY and CDR2 is FYNNEI. The CDR3 consists of 17 residues. With V trimmed by 0 bases and J by 1 base, 6 bases remained unmatched. CDR3 coding DNA: TGTGCCAGCAGTGAAGCGCGTAGCGGGAGAGGCCAAGAGACCCAGTACTTC. It encodes CASSEARSGRGQETQYF.

V and J are TRBV5-1 and TRBJ2-3; 7 nucleotides line up with TRBD1. CDR1 SGHRS and CDR2 YFSETQ come from the germline V gene. The CDR3 is 15 residues long. Trimming took 7 bases from V and 1 from J; bases not matched to a gene: 9. For the CDR3, the DNA is TGCGCCAGCGGAGACTCTACAGGGGGCACAGATACGCAGTATTTT. Translating it yields CASGDSTGGTDTQYF.

The chain uses TRBV5-1 and TRBJ1-1, with D unclear. Trimming shortened V by 0 bases and J by 2 bases, and 5 bases separated the two germline ends. There are 13 residues in the CDR3. Per the germline V gene, CDR1 is SGHRS and CDR2 is YFSETQ. The chain's CDR3 is CASSLDTNTEAFF. Here the CDR3 DNA reads TGCGCCAGCAGCTTGGACACCAACACTGAAGCTTTCTTT.